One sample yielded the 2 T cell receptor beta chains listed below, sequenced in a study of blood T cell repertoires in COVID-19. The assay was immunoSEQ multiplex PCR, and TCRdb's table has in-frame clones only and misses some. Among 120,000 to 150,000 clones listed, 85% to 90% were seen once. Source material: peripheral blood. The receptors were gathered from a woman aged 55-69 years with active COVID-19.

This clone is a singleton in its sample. Here the CDR3 reads CASSQDTWGPGELFF. Here the CDR3 DNA reads TGCGCCAGCAGCCAAGATACGTGGGGCCCCGGGGAGCTGTTTTTT. This rearrangement joins TRBV4-3 to TRBJ2-2; possibly TRBD1 for D (5 bases). The germline V gene has CDR1 LGHNA and CDR2 YSLEER. The CDR3 runs to 15 residues. V was cut by 0 bases and J by 6 bases, with 11 bases left in between.

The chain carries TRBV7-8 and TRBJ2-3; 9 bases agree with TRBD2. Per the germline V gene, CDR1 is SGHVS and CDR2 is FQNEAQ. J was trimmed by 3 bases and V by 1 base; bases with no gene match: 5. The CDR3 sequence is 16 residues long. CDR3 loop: CASSLVTSGPTDTQYF. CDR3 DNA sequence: TGTGCCAGCAGCTTAGTTACTAGCGGGCCTACAGATACGCAGTATTTT.